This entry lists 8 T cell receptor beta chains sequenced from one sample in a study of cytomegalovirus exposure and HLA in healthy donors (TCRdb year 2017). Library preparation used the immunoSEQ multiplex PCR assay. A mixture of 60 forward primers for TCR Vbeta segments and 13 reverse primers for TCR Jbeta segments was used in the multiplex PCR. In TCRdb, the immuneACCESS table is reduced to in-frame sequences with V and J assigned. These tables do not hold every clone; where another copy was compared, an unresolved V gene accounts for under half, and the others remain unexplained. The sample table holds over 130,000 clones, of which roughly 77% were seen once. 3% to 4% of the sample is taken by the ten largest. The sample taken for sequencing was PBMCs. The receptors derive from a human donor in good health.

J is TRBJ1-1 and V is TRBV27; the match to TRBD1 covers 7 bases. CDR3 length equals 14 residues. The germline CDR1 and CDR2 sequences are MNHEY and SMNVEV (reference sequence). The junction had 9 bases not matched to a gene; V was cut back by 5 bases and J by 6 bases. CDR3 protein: CASSTLGGTAEAFF. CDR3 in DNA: TGTGCCAGCAGTACACTCGGCGGGACAGCTGAAGCTTTCTTT.

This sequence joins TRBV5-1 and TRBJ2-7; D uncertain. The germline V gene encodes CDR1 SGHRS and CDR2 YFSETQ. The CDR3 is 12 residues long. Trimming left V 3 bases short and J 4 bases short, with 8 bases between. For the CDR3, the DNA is TGCGCCAGCAGCTCCAGTAATTACGAGCAGTACTTC. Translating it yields CASSSSNYEQYF.

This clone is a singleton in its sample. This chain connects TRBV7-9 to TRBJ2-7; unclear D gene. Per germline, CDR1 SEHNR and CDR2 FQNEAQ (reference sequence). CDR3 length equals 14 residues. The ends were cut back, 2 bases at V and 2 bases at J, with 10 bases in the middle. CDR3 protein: CASSLSVYAYEQYF. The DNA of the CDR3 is TGTGCCAGCAGCTTATCCGTCTACGCCTACGAGCAGTACTTC.

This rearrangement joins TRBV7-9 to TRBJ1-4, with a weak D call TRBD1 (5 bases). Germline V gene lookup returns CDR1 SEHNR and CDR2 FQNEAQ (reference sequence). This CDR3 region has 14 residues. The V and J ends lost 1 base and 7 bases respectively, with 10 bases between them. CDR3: CASSLVRGGEKLFF. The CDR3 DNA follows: TGTGCCAGCAGCTTAGTTCGGGGGGGTGAAAAACTGTTTTTT.

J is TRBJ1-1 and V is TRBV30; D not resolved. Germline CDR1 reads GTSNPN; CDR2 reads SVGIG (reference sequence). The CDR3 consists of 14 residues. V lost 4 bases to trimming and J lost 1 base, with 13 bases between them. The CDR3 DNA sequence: TGTGCCTGGATAGCTAGCAGTCAGAACACTGAAGCTTTCTTT. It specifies CAWIASSQNTEAFF.

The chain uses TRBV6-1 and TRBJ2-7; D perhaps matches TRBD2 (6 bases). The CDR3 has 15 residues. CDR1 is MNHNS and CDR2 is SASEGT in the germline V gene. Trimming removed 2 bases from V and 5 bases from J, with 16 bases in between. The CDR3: CASSEIGGRFHEQYF. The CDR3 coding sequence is TGTGCCAGCAGTGAAATCGGGGGTCGGTTCCACGAGCAGTACTTC.

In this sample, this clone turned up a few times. The CDR3 nucleotides are TGTGCCAGCAGGAAACAGGGGAGAGATGAAAAACTGTTTTTT. As protein: CASRKQGRDEKLFF. This chain links TRBV5-6 with TRBJ1-4; 7 bases line up with TRBD1. Trimming at V came to 5 bases and at J to 6 bases, leaving 7 bases not matched to a gene. Per the germline V gene, CDR1 is SGHDT and CDR2 is YYEEEE. The CDR3 is 14 residues long.

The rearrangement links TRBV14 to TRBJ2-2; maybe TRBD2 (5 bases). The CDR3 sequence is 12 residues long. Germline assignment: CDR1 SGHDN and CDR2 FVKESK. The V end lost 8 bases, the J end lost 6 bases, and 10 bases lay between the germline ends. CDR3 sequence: CASGLEAGELFF. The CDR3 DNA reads TGTGCCAGCGGATTGGAGGCCGGGGAGCTGTTTTTT.